This paragraph covers one TCR beta chain sequence. This clone was seen once. The antigen it recognizes is unknown. One base away there is no much larger clone; base qualities are not given. For sequencing of the TCRbeta CDR3 region, genomic DNA was extracted from the sorted cells. The immunoSEQ Assay was used for sequencing of TCRbeta CDR3 regions. This immuneACCESS table, as held by TCRdb, lists in-frame sequences with V and J called but not all clones. Of the missing ones, under half trace to an unresolved V gene in checked studies; the others have no known cause. Present in this sample are some 67,000 clones, 70% to 90% of which were seen just once. About 0.6% of the sample is in the top ten clones. The trial excluded patients who had a history of autoimmune disease or were on systemic immunosuppression. Peripheral blood for TCR sequencing was collected from all dose cohorts at baseline, on cycle 4 day 1, and on cycle 7 day 1. The samples were drawn from a first-in-human, open-label, multicenter phase I dose-escalation trial of ivuxolimab. The trial enrolled adults with locally advanced or metastatic head and neck squamous cell, hepatocellular, melanoma or renal cell carcinoma. Before TCR sequencing, CD4+ T cells and CD8+ T cells were sorted from peripheral blood as separate populations.

The source of the sample is a study of OX40 agonist ivuxolimab in advanced cancers. At the level of the whole study: The costimulatory receptor OX40 (CD134) was targeted by ivuxolimab, a fully human IgG2 agonistic monoclonal antibody. The paper reports the monotherapy dose-escalation portion (N of about 47 patients) of the phase I ivuxolimab trial. In the dose-escalation cohort, approximately 82% of patients were male, and the mean age was roughly 60 years, with a range of about 23 to 90. Of the approximately 54 dose-escalation patients, hepatocellular carcinoma was present in 19, melanoma in some 15, renal cell carcinoma in 9 and head and neck cancer in 9. Patients were allowed to have had prior anti-PD-1, anti-PD-L1 or anti-CTLA-4 therapy, and approximately 43% of the dose-escalation patients had previously received checkpoint inhibitors. Three dose-escalation patients achieved partial responses, one with hepatocellular carcinoma and two with cutaneous melanoma. Intravenous ivuxolimab was administered to patients every 2 weeks at six dose levels: 0.01, 0.1, 0.3, 1.5, 3 and 10 mg/kg. Peripheral TCRbeta sequencing aimed to test whether ivuxolimab altered TCR sequence diversity and caused clonal T-cell expansion.

The paper as a whole reports these results and caveats: Low levels of normalized T-cell clonal expansion were also seen in some patients who did not respond. After ivuxolimab, expanded clones were on average more numerous among CD8+ T cells than among CD4+ T cells. Which antigens the clonally expanded peripheral T cells were specific for was not determined. In the 0.1-3.0 mg/kg groups, partial responders were among the patients with the lowest normalized peripheral clonal expansion, particularly in CD8+ T cells. At doses of 0.1 to 3.0 mg/kg, clonal expansion of both CD4+ and CD8+ T cells in blood was seen between baseline and week 6.

The junction shows trimming of 1 base on V and 6 bases on J, plus 8 bases between the germline ends. The CDR3 has 12 amino acids, counting the end cysteine and phenylalanine. Of the read, only the CDR3 DNA is kept; its 36 bases are in frame from base 1. CDR1 and CDR2, looked up from the germline V gene, are SGHDT and YYEEEE. The sequence links TRBV5-6 to TRBJ2-7; too little of a D gene remains to name it. Here the sequenced sample was CD4+ or CD8+ T cells sorted from blood, taken in a trial of the OX40 agonist ivuxolimab. The sequence came from an adult with an advanced solid tumor such as melanoma, head and neck, liver or kidney cancer. The sequenced DNA: TGTGCCAGCAGCTTGAGTGGGTTCGAGCAGTACTTC. Its protein reads: CASSLSGFEQYF.